The entry below gives a single T cell receptor beta chain sequence along with its context. This sample was taken from a study of T cells after yellow fever vaccination. TCRdb processed the 5' RACE reads anew with MiXCR; each CDR3 protein has one entry. Among approximately 160,000 distinct CDR3 sequences listed, roughly 9% were seen once. Germline V gene data show CDR1 as MGHRA and CDR2 as YSYEKL. Trimming stripped 4 bases from V and 3 bases from J, with 25 bases between. This CDR3 has 18 residues. The chain combines TRBV4-1 with TRBJ2-7; possibly TRBD1 for D (7 bases). Specimen: CD8+ T cells sorted from PBMCs, collected 45 days after the yellow fever booster vaccination. This receptor was obtained from a man aged 18 to 35 who received the YFV17D yellow fever vaccine. CDR3 region: CASSLLISAGTAGYEQYF. CDR3 nucleotide sequence: TGCGCCAGCAGCCTATTGATTTCAGCCGGGACAGCGGGCTACGAGCAGTACTTC.